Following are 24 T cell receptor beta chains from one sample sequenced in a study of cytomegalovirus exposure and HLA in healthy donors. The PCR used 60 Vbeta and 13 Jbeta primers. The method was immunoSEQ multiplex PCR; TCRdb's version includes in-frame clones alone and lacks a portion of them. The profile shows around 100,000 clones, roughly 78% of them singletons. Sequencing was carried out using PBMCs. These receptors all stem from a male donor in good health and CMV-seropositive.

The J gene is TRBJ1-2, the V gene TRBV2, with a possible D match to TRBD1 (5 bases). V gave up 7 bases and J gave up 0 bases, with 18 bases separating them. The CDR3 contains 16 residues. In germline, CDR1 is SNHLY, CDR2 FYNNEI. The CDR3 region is CASNPEQAVANYGYTF. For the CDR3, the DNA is TGTGCCAGCAACCCGGAACAGGCGGTAGCTAACTATGGCTACACCTTC. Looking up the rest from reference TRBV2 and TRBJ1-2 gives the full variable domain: EPEVTQTPSHQVTQMGQEVILRCVPISNHLYFYWYRQILGQKVEFLVSFYNNEISEKSEIFDDQFSVERPDGSNFTLKIRSTKLEDSAMYFCASNPEQAVANYGYTFGSGTRLTVV.

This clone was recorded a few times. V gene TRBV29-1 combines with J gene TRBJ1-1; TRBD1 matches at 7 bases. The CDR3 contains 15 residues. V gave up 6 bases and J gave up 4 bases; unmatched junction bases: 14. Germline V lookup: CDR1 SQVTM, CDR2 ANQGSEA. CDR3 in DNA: TGCAGCGTCGAACTTTTTATCGACAGGGCCACTGAAGCTTTCTTT. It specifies CSVELFIDRATEAFF.

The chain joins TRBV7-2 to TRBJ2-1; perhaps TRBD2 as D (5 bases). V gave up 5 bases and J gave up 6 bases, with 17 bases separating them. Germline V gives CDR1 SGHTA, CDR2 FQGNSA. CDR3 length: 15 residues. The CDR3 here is CASSPPPHGINEQFF. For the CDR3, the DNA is TGTGCCAGCAGCCCTCCCCCCCACGGGATCAATGAGCAGTTCTTC.

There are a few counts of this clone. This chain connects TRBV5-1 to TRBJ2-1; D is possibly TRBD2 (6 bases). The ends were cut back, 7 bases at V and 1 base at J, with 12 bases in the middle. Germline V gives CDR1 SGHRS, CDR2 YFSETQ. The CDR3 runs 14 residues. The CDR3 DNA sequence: TGCGCCAGCCGCCCGGGGGAATCCTACAATGAGCAGTTCTTC. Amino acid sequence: CASRPGESYNEQFF.

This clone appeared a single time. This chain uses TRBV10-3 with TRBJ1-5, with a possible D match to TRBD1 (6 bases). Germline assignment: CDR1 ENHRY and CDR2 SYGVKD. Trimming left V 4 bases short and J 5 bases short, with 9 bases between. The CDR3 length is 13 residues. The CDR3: CAISGDKDQPQHF. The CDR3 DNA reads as TGTGCCATCAGTGGGGACAAGGATCAGCCCCAGCATTTT.

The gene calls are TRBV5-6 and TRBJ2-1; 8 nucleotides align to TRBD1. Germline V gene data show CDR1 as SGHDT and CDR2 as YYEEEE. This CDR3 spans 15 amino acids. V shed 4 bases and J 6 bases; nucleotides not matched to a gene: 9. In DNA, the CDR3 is TGTGCCAGCAGCCCCGGGACAGGTCTGGTCAATGAGCAGTTCTTC. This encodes CASSPGTGLVNEQFF.

CDR3 sequence (DNA): TGTGCCAGCAGCTCCCTGGCTAGCGCCACCTACAATGAGCAGTTCTTC. Translation gives CASSSLASATYNEQFF. This chain uses TRBV7-9 with TRBJ2-1, with D perhaps matching TRBD2 (6 bases). Trimming took 4 bases from V and 2 from J, leaving 15 bases between them. Germline V gene lookup returns CDR1 SEHNR and CDR2 FQNEAQ (reference sequence). This CDR3 region has 16 residues. Based on the CDR3 plus reference TRBV7-9 and TRBJ2-1, the full variable domain is DTGVSQNPRHKITKRGQNVTFRCDPISEHNRLYWYRQTLGQGPEFLTYFQNEAQLEKSRLLSDRFSAERPKGSFSTLEIQRTEQGDSAMYLCASSSLASATYNEQFFGPGTRLTVL.

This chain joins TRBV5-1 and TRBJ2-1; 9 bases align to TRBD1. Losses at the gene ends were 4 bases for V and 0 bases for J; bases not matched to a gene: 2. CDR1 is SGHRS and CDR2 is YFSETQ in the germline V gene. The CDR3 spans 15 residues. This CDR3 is CASSGTGNSYNEQFF. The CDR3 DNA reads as TGCGCCAGCAGCGGGACAGGGAACTCCTACAATGAGCAGTTCTTC.

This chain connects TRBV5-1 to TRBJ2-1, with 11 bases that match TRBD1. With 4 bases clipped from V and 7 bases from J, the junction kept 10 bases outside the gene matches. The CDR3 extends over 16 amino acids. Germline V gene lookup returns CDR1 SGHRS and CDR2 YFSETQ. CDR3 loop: CASSTWTGGLTNEQFF. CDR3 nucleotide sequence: TGCGCCAGCAGCACATGGACAGGGGGCTTAACAAATGAGCAGTTCTTC.

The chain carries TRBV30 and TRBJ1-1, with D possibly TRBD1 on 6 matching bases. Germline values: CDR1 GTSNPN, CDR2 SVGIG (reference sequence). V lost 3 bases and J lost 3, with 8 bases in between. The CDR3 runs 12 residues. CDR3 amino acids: CAWRGGHTEAFF. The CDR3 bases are TGTGCCTGGAGGGGGGGGCACACTGAAGCTTTCTTT.

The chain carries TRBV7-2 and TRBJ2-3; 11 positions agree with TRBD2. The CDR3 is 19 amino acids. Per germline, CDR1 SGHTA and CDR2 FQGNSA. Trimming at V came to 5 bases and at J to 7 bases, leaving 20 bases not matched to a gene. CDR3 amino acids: CASSPDRASTSGNRYTQYF. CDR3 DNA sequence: TGTGCCAGCAGCCCGGACAGGGCGTCGACTAGCGGGAATCGGTATACGCAGTATTTT.

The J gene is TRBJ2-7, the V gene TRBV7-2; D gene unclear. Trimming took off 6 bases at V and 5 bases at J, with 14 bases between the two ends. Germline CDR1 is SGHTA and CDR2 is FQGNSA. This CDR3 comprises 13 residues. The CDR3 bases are TGTGCCAGCAGTCACAATCCAGTCCACGAGCAGTACTTC. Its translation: CASSHNPVHEQYF. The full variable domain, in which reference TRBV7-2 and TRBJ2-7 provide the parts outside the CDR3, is GAGVSQSPSNKVTEKGKDVELRCDPISGHTALYWYRQSLGQGLEFLIYFQGNSAPDKSGLPSDRFSAERTGGSVSTLTIQRTQQEDSAVYLCASSHNPVHEQYFGPGTRLTVT.

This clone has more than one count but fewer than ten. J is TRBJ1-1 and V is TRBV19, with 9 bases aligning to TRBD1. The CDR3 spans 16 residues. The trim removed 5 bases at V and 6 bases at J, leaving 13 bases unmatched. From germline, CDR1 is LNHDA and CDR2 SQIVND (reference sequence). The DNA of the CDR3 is TGTGCCAGTAGTTGGAGGACAGGGGCCCCCGGTGCTGAAGCTTTCTTT. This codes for CASSWRTGAPGAEAFF.

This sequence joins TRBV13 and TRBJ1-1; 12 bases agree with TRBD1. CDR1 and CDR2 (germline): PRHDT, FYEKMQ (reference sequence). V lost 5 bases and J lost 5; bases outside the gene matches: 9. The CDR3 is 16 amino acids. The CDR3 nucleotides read TGTGCCAGCAGCAATCCCCGGGACAGGGGGCTGACTGAAGCTTTCTTT. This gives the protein CASSNPRDRGLTEAFF. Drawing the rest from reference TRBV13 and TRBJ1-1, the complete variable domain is AAGVIQSPRHLIKEKRETATLKCYPIPRHDTVYWYQQGPGQDPQFLISFYEKMQSDKGSIPDRFSAQQFSDYHSELNMSSLELGDSALYFCASSNPRDRGLTEAFFGQGTRLTVV.

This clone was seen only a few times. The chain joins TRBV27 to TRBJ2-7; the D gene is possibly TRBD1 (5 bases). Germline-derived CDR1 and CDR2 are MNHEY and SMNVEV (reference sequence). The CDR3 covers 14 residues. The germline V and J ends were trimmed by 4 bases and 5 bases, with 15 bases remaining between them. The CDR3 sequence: CASSSGPSGHEQYF. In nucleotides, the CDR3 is TGTGCCAGCAGTTCAGGGCCTTCCGGCCACGAGCAGTACTTC.

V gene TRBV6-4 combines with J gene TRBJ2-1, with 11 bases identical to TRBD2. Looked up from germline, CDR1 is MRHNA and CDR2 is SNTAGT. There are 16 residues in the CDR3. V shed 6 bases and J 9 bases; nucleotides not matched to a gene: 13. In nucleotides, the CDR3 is TGTGCCAGCAGCATAACCGGGACTAGCGGAGCTAGTGAGCAGTTCTTC. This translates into CASSITGTSGASEQFF.

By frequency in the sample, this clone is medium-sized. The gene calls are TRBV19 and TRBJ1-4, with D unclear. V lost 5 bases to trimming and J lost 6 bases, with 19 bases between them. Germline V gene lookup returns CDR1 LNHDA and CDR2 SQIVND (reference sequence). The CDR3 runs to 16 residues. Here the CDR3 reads CASSGPTLLVYEKLFF. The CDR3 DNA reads TGTGCCAGTAGTGGCCCGACTCTCCTAGTATATGAAAAACTGTTTTTT. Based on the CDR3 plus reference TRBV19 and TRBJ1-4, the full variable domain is DGGITQSPKYLFRKEGQNVTLSCEQNLNHDAMYWYRQDPGQGLRLIYYSQIVNDFQKGDIAEGYSVSREKKESFPLTVTSAQKNPTAFYLCASSGPTLLVYEKLFFGSGTQLSVL.

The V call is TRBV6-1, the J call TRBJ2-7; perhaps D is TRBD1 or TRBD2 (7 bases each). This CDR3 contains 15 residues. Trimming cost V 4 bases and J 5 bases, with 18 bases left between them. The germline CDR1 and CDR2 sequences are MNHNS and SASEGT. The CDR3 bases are TGTGCCAGCAGTGTAGCAGGGGGGGGGTGGAACGAGCAGTACTTC. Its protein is CASSVAGGGWNEQYF.

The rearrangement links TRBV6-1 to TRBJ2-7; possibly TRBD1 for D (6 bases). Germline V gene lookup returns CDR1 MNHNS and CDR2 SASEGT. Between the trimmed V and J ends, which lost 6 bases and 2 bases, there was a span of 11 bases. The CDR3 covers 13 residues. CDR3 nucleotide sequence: TGTGCCAGCAGGGTGGACAGTCCCTACGAGCAGTACTTC. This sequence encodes CASRVDSPYEQYF.

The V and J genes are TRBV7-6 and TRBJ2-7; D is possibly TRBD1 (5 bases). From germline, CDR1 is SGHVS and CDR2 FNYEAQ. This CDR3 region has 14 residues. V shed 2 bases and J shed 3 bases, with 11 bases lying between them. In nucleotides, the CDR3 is TGTGCCAGCAGCTTATTTTTCCAGGGCTACGAGCAGTACTTC. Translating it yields CASSLFFQGYEQYF.

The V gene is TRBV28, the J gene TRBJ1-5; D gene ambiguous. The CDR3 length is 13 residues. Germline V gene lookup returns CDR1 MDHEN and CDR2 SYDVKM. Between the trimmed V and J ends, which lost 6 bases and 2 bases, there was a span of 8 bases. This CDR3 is CASRPGGNQPQHF. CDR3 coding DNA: TGTGCCAGCAGGCCAGGCGGCAATCAGCCCCAGCATTTT.

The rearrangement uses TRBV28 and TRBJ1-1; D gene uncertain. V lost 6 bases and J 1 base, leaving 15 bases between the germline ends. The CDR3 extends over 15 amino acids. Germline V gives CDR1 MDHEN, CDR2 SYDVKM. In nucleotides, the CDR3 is TGTGCCAGCAGACCCCTTGGGGAGGGGAACACTGAAGCTTTCTTT. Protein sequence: CASRPLGEGNTEAFF.

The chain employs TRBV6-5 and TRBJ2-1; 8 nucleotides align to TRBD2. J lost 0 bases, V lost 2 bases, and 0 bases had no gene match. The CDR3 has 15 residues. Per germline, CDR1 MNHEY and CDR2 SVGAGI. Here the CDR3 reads CASSYAGGSYNEQFF. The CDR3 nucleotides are TGTGCCAGCAGTTACGCGGGAGGCTCCTACAATGAGCAGTTCTTC.

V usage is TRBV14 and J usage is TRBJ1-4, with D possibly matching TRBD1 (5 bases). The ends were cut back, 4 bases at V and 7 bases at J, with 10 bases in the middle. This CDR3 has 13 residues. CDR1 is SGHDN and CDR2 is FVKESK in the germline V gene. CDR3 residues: CASSLRTGEKLFF. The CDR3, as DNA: TGTGCCAGCAGCCTACGCACAGGTGAAAAACTGTTTTTT. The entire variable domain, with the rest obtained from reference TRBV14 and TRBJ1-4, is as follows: EAGVTQFPSHSVIEKGQTVTLRCDPISGHDNLYWYRRVMGKEIKFLLHFVKESKQDESGMPNNRFLAERTGGTYSTLKVQPAELEDSGVYFCASSLRTGEKLFFGSGTQLSVL.